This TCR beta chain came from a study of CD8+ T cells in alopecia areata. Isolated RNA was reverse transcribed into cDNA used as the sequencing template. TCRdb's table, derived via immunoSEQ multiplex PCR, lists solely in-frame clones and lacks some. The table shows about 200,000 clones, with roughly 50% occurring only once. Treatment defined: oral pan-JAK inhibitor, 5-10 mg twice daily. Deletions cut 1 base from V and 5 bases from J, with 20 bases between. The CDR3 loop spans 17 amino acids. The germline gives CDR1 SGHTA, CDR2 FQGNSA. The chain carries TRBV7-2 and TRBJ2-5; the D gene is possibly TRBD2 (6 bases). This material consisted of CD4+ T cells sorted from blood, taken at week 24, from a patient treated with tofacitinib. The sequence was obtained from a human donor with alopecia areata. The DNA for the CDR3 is TGTGCCAGCAGCTTAGGACCGGGGACTGCCGCCGGGGAGACCCAGTACTTC. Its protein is CASSLGPGTAAGETQYF.